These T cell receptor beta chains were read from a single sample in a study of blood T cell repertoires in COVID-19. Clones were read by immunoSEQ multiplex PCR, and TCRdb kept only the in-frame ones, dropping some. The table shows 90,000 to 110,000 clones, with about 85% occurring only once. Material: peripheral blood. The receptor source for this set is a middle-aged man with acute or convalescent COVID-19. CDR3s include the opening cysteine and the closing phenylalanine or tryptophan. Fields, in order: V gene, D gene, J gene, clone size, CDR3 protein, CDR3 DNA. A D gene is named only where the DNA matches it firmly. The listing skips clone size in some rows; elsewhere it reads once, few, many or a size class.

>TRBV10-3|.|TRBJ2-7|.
CAISESGEGRHEQYF
TGTGCCATCAGTGAGTCGGGAGAAGGCCGCCACGAGCAGTACTTC
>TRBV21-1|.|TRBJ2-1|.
CASSKRSEQFF
TGTGCCAGCAGCAAACGCAGTGAGCAGTTCTTC
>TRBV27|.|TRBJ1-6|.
CASSPRTLRNSPLHF
TGTGCCAGCAGTCCCCGGACTTTAAGGAATTCACCCCTCCACTTT
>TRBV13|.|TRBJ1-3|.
CASSSRDLELGNTIYF
TGTGCCAGCAGCTCTAGAGACCTGGAGCTGGGAAACACCATATATTTT
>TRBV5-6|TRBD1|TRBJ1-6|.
CASSTTGGNSPLHF
TGTGCCAGCAGCACAACAGGGGGCAATTCACCCCTCCACTTT
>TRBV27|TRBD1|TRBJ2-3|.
CASSFRGTGVRTDTQYF
TGTGCCAGCAGTTTCCGCGGGACAGGGGTTCGCACAGATACGCAGTATTTT
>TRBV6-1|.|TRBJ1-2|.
CASSESWGLGYGYTF
TGTGCCAGCAGTGAGTCATGGGGGCTAGGCTATGGCTACACCTTC
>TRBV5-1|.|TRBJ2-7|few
CASSVDTQVYYF
TGCGCCAGCAGCGTTGACACCCAGGTGTATTACTTC
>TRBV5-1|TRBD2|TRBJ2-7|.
CASSWARGDPGIYEQYF
TGCGCCAGCAGCTGGGCACGGGGGGACCCCGGTATTTACGAGCAGTACTTC
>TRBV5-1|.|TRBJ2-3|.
CASHFSGVTDTQYF
TGCGCCAGCCACTTCTCGGGAGTTACAGATACGCAGTATTTT
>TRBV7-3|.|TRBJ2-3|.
CASSLTGPQATDTQYF
TGTGCCAGCAGCTTAACGGGTCCACAGGCCACAGATACGCAGTATTTT
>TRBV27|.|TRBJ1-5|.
CASSFGADQGPQHF
TGTGCCAGCAGTTTTGGGGCAGACCAGGGGCCCCAGCATTTT
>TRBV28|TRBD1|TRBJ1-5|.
CASSLTSRTGGSNQPQHF
TGTGCCAGCTCCCTCACGAGTCGGACAGGGGGGAGCAATCAGCCCCAGCATTTT
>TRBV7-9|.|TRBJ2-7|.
CASSLGGSPGEQYF
TGTGCCAGCAGCTTAGGCGGCAGTCCAGGGGAGCAGTACTTC
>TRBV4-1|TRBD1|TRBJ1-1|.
CASSFHWTGEENTEAFF
TGCGCCAGCAGTTTCCATTGGACAGGGGAGGAGAACACTGAAGCTTTCTTT
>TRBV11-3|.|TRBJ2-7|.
CASSSRLGSSYEQYF
TGTGCCAGCAGCTCCCGGCTAGGCAGCTCCTACGAGCAGTACTTC
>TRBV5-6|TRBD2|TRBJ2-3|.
CASSSIGTSGGTDTQYF
TGTGCCAGCAGCTCGATCGGGACTAGCGGGGGCACAGATACGCAGTATTTT
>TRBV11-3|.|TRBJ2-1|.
CASSLSNEQFF
TGTGCCAGCAGCTTGAGCAATGAGCAGTTCTTC
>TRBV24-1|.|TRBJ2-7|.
CATSGSPSYEQYF
TGTGCCACCAGTGGCAGTCCCTCCTACGAGCAGTACTTC
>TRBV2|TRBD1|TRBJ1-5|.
CASSELGQVNQPQHF
TGTGCCAGCAGTGAACTGGGACAGGTCAATCAGCCCCAGCATTTT
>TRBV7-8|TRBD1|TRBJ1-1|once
CASSPGQVIMNTEAFF
TGTGCCAGCAGCCCCGGACAGGTTATCATGAACACTGAAGCTTTCTTT
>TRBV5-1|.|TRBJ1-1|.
CASSAQGLLTEAFF
TGCGCCAGCAGCGCACAGGGTTTGCTCACTGAAGCTTTCTTT
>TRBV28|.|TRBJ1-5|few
CASSHRQAPYSNQPQHF
TGTGCCAGCAGCCATCGACAGGCCCCATATAGCAATCAGCCCCAGCATTTT
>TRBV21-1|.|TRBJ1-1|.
CASSKVIKDRLRDTEAFF
TGTGCCAGCAGCAAAGTGATCAAGGACAGACTGAGGGACACTGAAGCTTTCTTT
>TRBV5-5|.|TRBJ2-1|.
CASSLSGRNSYNEQFF
TGTGCCAGCAGCTTGTCAGGGCGGAACTCCTACAATGAGCAGTTCTTC
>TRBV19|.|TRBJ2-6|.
CASSIDRGLSGANVLTF
TGTGCCAGTAGTATAGACAGGGGTCTCTCTGGGGCCAACGTCCTGACTTTC
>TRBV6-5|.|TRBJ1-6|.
CASSLKLSSYNSPLHF
TGTGCCAGCAGTTTGAAACTGAGCTCCTATAATTCACCCCTCCACTTT
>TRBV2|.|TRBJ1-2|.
CASSVRGSLGYTF
TGTGCCAGCAGCGTGAGGGGGAGCCTTGGCTACACCTTC
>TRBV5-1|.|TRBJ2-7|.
CASSLGDRISYEQYF
TGCGCCAGCAGCTTGGGCGACAGAATTTCCTACGAGCAGTACTTC
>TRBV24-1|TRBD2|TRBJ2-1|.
CATSGLAGGSYNEQFF
TGTGCCACCAGTGGGTTGGCGGGGGGCTCCTACAATGAGCAGTTCTTC
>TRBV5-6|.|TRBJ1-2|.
CASSLGGFNYGYTF
TGTGCCAGCAGCTTGGGGGGCTTTAACTATGGCTACACCTTC
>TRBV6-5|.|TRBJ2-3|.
CASSYGGAGETQYF
TGTGCCAGCAGTTACGGGGGGGCGGGAGAAACGCAGTATTTT
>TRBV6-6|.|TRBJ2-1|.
CASSYSILAEYNEQFF
TGTGCCAGCAGTTACTCGATTTTAGCGGAGTACAATGAGCAGTTCTTC
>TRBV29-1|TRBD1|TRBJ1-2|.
CSVGRGQANYGYTF
TGCAGCGTTGGGCGGGGACAGGCGAACTATGGCTACACCTTC
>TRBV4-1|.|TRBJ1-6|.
CASSQDQRGYYSPLHF
TGCGCCAGCAGCCAAGATCAGAGGGGGTATTATTCACCCCTCCACTTT
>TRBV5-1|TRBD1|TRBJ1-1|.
CAIVQGAHNTEAFF
TGCGCAATTGTCCAGGGGGCGCATAACACTGAAGCTTTCTTT
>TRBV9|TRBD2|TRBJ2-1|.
CASSVSRLAGSYNEQFF
TGTGCCAGCAGCGTATCCCGACTAGCGGGCTCCTACAATGAGCAGTTCTTC
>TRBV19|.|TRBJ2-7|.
CASSIGLPYEQYF
TGTGCCAGTAGTATAGGTCTTCCCTACGAGCAGTACTTC
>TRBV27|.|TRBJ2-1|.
CASSLVAVSYNEQFF
TGTGCCAGCAGTCTCGTAGCGGTTTCCTACAATGAGCAGTTCTTC
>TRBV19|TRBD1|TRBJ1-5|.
CASNTDREGQPQHF
TGTGCCAGTAACACGGACAGGGAGGGGCAGCCCCAGCATTTT
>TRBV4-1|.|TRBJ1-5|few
CASSQDIWQKNQPQHF
TGCGCCAGCAGCCAAGATATTTGGCAGAAAAATCAGCCCCAGCATTTT
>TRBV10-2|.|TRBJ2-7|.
CASRPRQDPYEQYF
TGCGCCAGCAGGCCCAGACAGGACCCCTACGAGCAGTACTTC
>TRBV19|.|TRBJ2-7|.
CASSITSAGYEQYF
TGTGCCAGCAGTATAACATCAGCGGGCTACGAGCAGTACTTC
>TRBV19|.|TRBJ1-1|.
CASSIRGRDGSTEAFF
TGTGCCAGTAGTATTAGGGGTCGAGACGGCAGCACTGAAGCTTTCTTT
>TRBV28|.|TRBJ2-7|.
CASRLMSGIYEQYF
TGTGCCAGCCGTTTAATGTCAGGGATCTACGAGCAGTACTTC
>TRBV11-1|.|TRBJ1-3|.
CASSSSESGNTIYF
TGTGCCAGCAGCTCGTCCGAGAGTGGAAACACCATATATTTT